This TCR beta chain stems from a study of OX40 agonist ivuxolimab in advanced cancers. Describing the broader study: Ivuxolimab was a fully human IgG2 agonistic monoclonal antibody targeting the costimulatory receptor OX40 (CD134). Intravenous ivuxolimab was administered to patients every 2 weeks at six dose levels: 0.01, 0.1, 0.3, 1.5, 3 and 10 mg/kg. Of the 52 patients in dose escalation, about 19 had hepatocellular carcinoma, about 15 had melanoma, 9 had renal cell carcinoma and 9 had head and neck cancer. Prior anti-PD-1, anti-PD-L1 or anti-CTLA-4 therapy was permitted, and checkpoint inhibitors had been received by less than 45% of dose-escalation patients. The purpose of peripheral TCRbeta sequencing was to test whether ivuxolimab changed TCR sequence diversity and led to clonal T-cell expansion. The paper describes the monotherapy dose-escalation part (N = 52 patients) of the phase I trial of ivuxolimab. Partial responses were achieved by three dose-escalation patients, of whom one had hepatocellular carcinoma and two had cutaneous melanoma. In the dose-escalation cohort, about four fifths of patients were male, and the mean age was 60 years with a range of roughly 23 to 90. What the research found in general, with its limitations: At doses of 0.1 to 3.0 mg/kg, clonal expansion of both CD4+ and CD8+ T cells in blood was seen between baseline and week 6. Low levels of normalized T-cell clonal expansion were also shown by some nonresponding patients. In the 0.1-3.0 mg/kg groups, partial responders were among the patients with the lowest normalized peripheral clonal expansion, particularly in CD8+ T cells. Antigen specificity was not determined for the clonally expanded peripheral T cells. After ivuxolimab, more expanded clones were found on average in CD8+ T cells than in CD4+ T cells.

Genomic DNA was extracted from sorted cells for sequencing of the TCRbeta CDR3 region. The immunoSEQ Assay was used for sequencing of TCRbeta CDR3 regions. The source is immuneACCESS, and TCRdb retained only in-frame sequences with V and J called. Part of the clones is not carried over; for the studies checked, unresolved V genes explain less than half of this, and the remainder is unexplained. This sample lists roughly 68,000 clones; 75% to 90% were detected once. The ten biggest clones cover about 8.2% of the sample. Including the terminal cysteine and phenylalanine, the CDR3 comprises 13 residues. This entry keeps only the CDR3 DNA: 39 bases, framed from base 1. The germline V gene (reference sequence) sets CDR1 to MNHNY and CDR2 to SVGAGI. At the junction V is shortened by 4 bases and J by 7 bases, with 13 bases in between. In regard to this clone: Its binding antigen is unknown. Base quality data are lacking; no much larger clone is found one base away.

The trial excluded patients who had a history of autoimmune disease or were on systemic immunosuppression. Peripheral blood for TCR sequencing was collected from all dose cohorts at baseline, on cycle 4 day 1, and on cycle 7 day 1. The samples were drawn from a first-in-human, open-label, multicenter phase I dose-escalation trial of ivuxolimab. Adults with locally advanced or metastatic melanoma, renal cell, hepatocellular, or head and neck squamous cell carcinoma were enrolled in the trial. Before TCR sequencing, CD4+ and CD8+ T cells were separately sorted from peripheral blood. This specimen was CD4+ or CD8+ T cells sorted from blood, taken in a trial of the OX40 agonist ivuxolimab. The sequence was obtained from an adult with an advanced solid tumor such as melanoma, head and neck, liver or kidney cancer. The chain couples TRBV6-6 to TRBJ1-2; the D gene is perhaps TRBD1, from 5 matching bases. In nucleotides, the sequence is TGTGCCAGCAGTTTAGGGGTAGAGGGTGGCTACACCTTC. Translated, it gives CASSLGVEGGYTF.